The clone carrying this T cell receptor beta chain was counted only a few times. Sample-barcoded 5' priming and a J-beta primer mix drove a second PCR of 7 to 11 cycles. Paired-end reads containing CDR3 totaled no fewer than 2.5 million for each sample. TCRdb used MiXCR to reprocess the 5' RACE reads, holding one entry per CDR3 protein. Here the sample spans approximately 1,700,000 distinct CDR3 sequences, roughly two fifths being singletons. This CDR3 comprises 17 residues. V was clipped by 2 bases and J by 1 base; unmatched bases: 8. This sample was taken from a study of blood T cells in healthy people across ages.

The TCR was taken from a human donor in good health. This chain links TRBV12-3 or TRBV12-4 with TRBJ1-5, with 7 bases fitting TRBD1. Material: blood. CDR3 sequence: CASSLSGIGGSNQPQHF. DNA of the CDR3: TGTGCCAGCAGTTTAAGTGGGATAGGGGGCAGCAATCAGCCCCAGCATTTT.